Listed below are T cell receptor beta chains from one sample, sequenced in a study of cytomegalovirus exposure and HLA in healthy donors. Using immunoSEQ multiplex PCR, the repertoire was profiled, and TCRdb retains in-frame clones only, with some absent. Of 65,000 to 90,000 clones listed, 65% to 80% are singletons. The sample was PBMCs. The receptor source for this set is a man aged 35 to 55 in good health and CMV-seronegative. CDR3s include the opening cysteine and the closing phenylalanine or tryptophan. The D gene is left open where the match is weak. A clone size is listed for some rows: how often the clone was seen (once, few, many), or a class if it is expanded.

CDR3nt: TGTGCCATCAGTGAGTCGCGCGTGGGGGCCCAGGAATCACCCTCGAACACTGAAGCTTTCTTT; CDR3aa: CAISESRVGAQESPSNTEAFF; abundance: NA; v_gene: TRBV10-3; j_gene: TRBJ1-1; d_gene: NA
CDR3nt: TGCGCCAGCAGCTTGGTACAGGGGGCTTGGAACACTGAAGCTTTCTTT; CDR3aa: CASSLVQGAWNTEAFF; abundance: NA; v_gene: TRBV5-1; j_gene: TRBJ1-1; d_gene: TRBD1
CDR3nt: TGTGCCAGCAGTTACTCGTGGGGGCGAAAGAACACTGAAGCTTTCTTT; CDR3aa: CASSYSWGRKNTEAFF; abundance: NA; v_gene: TRBV6-5; j_gene: TRBJ1-1; d_gene: NA
CDR3nt: TGTGCCAGCAACTCCCCAGTCCAGGTGGGGGCGCGACGGGAGCTGTTTTTT; CDR3aa: CASNSPVQVGARRELFF; abundance: NA; v_gene: TRBV7-9; j_gene: TRBJ2-2; d_gene: NA
CDR3nt: TGTGCCAGCTCGCAAGACAGGGAATCACCCCTCCACTTT; CDR3aa: CASSQDRESPLHF; abundance: NA; v_gene: TRBV18; j_gene: TRBJ1-6; d_gene: TRBD1
CDR3nt: TGTGCCAGCAGCCAAGATGGCGGGGGGGCCGACGAGCAGTACTTC; CDR3aa: CASSQDGGGADEQYF; abundance: NA; v_gene: TRBV11-2; j_gene: TRBJ2-7; d_gene: TRBD2
CDR3nt: TGTGCCAGCAGCCAAACAGGACAGTCCCACGAGCAGTACTTC; CDR3aa: CASSQTGQSHEQYF; abundance: NA; v_gene: TRBV9; j_gene: TRBJ2-7; d_gene: NA
CDR3nt: TGTGCCAGTAGTATGGGGCGGGGGGGCTATCAGACCCAGTACTTC; CDR3aa: CASSMGRGGYQTQYF; abundance: NA; v_gene: TRBV19; j_gene: TRBJ2-5; d_gene: TRBD2
CDR3nt: TGTGCCAGCAGTTACTCGAGGCACAGGGAACCCTACGAGCAGTACTTC; CDR3aa: CASSYSRHREPYEQYF; abundance: NA; v_gene: TRBV6-5; j_gene: TRBJ2-7; d_gene: NA
CDR3nt: TGCGCCAGCAGCCAAGACAAAGGCCGGGGGGCAACAGATACGCAGTATTTT; CDR3aa: CASSQDKGRGATDTQYF; abundance: few; v_gene: TRBV4-3; j_gene: TRBJ2-3; d_gene: NA
CDR3nt: TGTGCCAGCAGCTTAGAACAGGTTTTGAACACTGAAGCTTTCTTT; CDR3aa: CASSLEQVLNTEAFF; abundance: few; v_gene: TRBV11-3; j_gene: TRBJ1-1; d_gene: NA
CDR3nt: TGTGCCAGCAGCCAATCAAGGACAATCGTCGGCTCTGGGGCCAACGTCCTGACTTTC; CDR3aa: CASSQSRTIVGSGANVLTF; abundance: NA; v_gene: TRBV9; j_gene: TRBJ2-6; d_gene: NA
CDR3nt: TGTGCCAGCAGTTTCGAAGGGACAGCTTATTACGAGCAGTACTTC; CDR3aa: CASSFEGTAYYEQYF; abundance: NA; v_gene: TRBV27; j_gene: TRBJ2-7; d_gene: TRBD1
CDR3nt: TGCGCCAGCAGCCTAGATTTGGAGGGCGGGGGGTACAATGAGCAGTTCTTC; CDR3aa: CASSLDLEGGGYNEQFF; abundance: few; v_gene: TRBV5-1; j_gene: TRBJ2-1; d_gene: TRBD2
CDR3nt: TGTGCCAGCAGTTATCGGACAGGGGGCTTCAATGAGCAGTTCTTC; CDR3aa: CASSYRTGGFNEQFF; abundance: NA; v_gene: TRBV9; j_gene: TRBJ2-1; d_gene: TRBD1
CDR3nt: TGTGCCAGCAGCTTAGCTTCCAGGACTAGCTCTCTTTGGGAGCAGTTCTTC; CDR3aa: CASSLASRTSSLWEQFF; abundance: NA; v_gene: TRBV13; j_gene: TRBJ2-1; d_gene: TRBD2
CDR3nt: TGTGCCAGCAGCTTGGACAGGGGGAACTACGAGCAGTACTTC; CDR3aa: CASSLDRGNYEQYF; abundance: few; v_gene: TRBV7-2; j_gene: TRBJ2-7; d_gene: TRBD1
CDR3nt: TGTGCCAGCAGTCCCTCCACAGATACGCAGTATTTT; CDR3aa: CASSPSTDTQYF; abundance: NA; v_gene: TRBV6-6; j_gene: TRBJ2-3; d_gene: NA
CDR3nt: TGTGCCAGCAGCCCACGGACAGGAAGGGAAACTGAAGCTTTCTTT; CDR3aa: CASSPRTGRETEAFF; abundance: NA; v_gene: TRBV11-2; j_gene: TRBJ1-1; d_gene: TRBD1
CDR3nt: TGTGCCAGCAGCTTTCTGCGGGACAATGAGCAGTTCTTC; CDR3aa: CASSFLRDNEQFF; abundance: NA; v_gene: TRBV11-3; j_gene: TRBJ2-1; d_gene: NA
CDR3nt: TGTGCCAGTGGCTCCGGGACAGGGCCCTACGAGCAGTACTTC; CDR3aa: CASGSGTGPYEQYF; abundance: NA; v_gene: TRBV19; j_gene: TRBJ2-7; d_gene: TRBD1
CDR3nt: TGTGCCAGCAGTTGGACTAGCGGGGGAACCGGGGAGCTGTTTTTT; CDR3aa: CASSWTSGGTGELFF; abundance: NA; v_gene: TRBV27; j_gene: TRBJ2-2; d_gene: TRBD2
CDR3nt: TGTGCCAGCAGCCGCGGGGGCCTGAACACTGAAGCTTTCTTT; CDR3aa: CASSRGGLNTEAFF; abundance: NA; v_gene: TRBV5-8; j_gene: TRBJ1-1; d_gene: NA
CDR3nt: TGTTCCAGCAGCTTAGCGTTCCGATCCAGGGGGCAGGATGGCTACACCTTC; CDR3aa: CSSSLAFRSRGQDGYTF; abundance: once; v_gene: TRBV7-9; j_gene: TRBJ1-2; d_gene: TRBD1
CDR3nt: TGCGCCAGCAGCTACGCATTCGGGGAAAAACTGTTTTTT; CDR3aa: CASSYAFGEKLFF; abundance: NA; v_gene: TRBV5-1; j_gene: TRBJ1-4; d_gene: NA
CDR3nt: TGTGCCAGCAGCGAACTAGCGGGGGTGGGCACAGATACGCAGTATTTT; CDR3aa: CASSELAGVGTDTQYF; abundance: NA; v_gene: TRBV13; j_gene: TRBJ2-3; d_gene: TRBD2
CDR3nt: TGTGCCAGCAGCCAATCACGGACTAGCGGGCTGATAGATACGCAGTATTTT; CDR3aa: CASSQSRTSGLIDTQYF; abundance: few; v_gene: TRBV16; j_gene: TRBJ2-3; d_gene: TRBD2
CDR3nt: TGCAGTGCCCGTCCAGGTGAGCAGTTCTTC; CDR3aa: CSARPGEQFF; abundance: NA; v_gene: TRBV20-1; j_gene: TRBJ2-1; d_gene: NA
CDR3nt: TGTGCCAGCAGTGAATCGACAGGTTATGGCTACACCTTC; CDR3aa: CASSESTGYGYTF; abundance: NA; v_gene: TRBV25-1; j_gene: TRBJ1-2; d_gene: NA
CDR3nt: TGTGCCAGCAGCTTGGGAGTTCGGACCCAAGAGACCCAGTACTTC; CDR3aa: CASSLGVRTQETQYF; abundance: few; v_gene: TRBV7-2; j_gene: TRBJ2-5; d_gene: NA
CDR3nt: TGTGCCAGTAGTATAGTCGGCAGGCCGCGCTATGGCTACACCTTC; CDR3aa: CASSIVGRPRYGYTF; abundance: NA; v_gene: TRBV19; j_gene: TRBJ1-2; d_gene: NA
CDR3nt: TGTGCCAGCTCGGAGGGCAATCAGCCCCAGCATTTT; CDR3aa: CASSEGNQPQHF; abundance: few; v_gene: TRBV18; j_gene: TRBJ1-5; d_gene: NA
CDR3nt: TGTGCCAGCAGCCCCCTAGCGGGGGGGCGGGGGACAGATACGCAGTATTTT; CDR3aa: CASSPLAGGRGTDTQYF; abundance: NA; v_gene: TRBV7-9; j_gene: TRBJ2-3; d_gene: TRBD2
CDR3nt: TGTGCCAGCAGCTTTCAGGGGTGGACTGAAGCTTTCTTT; CDR3aa: CASSFQGWTEAFF; abundance: few; v_gene: TRBV7-8; j_gene: TRBJ1-1; d_gene: NA
CDR3nt: TGTGCCAGCAGCTTAGTAGGCAGGGAACAAGAGACCCAGTACTTC; CDR3aa: CASSLVGREQETQYF; abundance: NA; v_gene: TRBV11-2; j_gene: TRBJ2-5; d_gene: NA
CDR3nt: TGTGCCAGCACCACGACAGGCCGATACTCTGGAAACACCATATATTTT; CDR3aa: CASTTTGRYSGNTIYF; abundance: NA; v_gene: TRBV7-9; j_gene: TRBJ1-3; d_gene: NA
CDR3nt: TGTGCCAGCAGACAGGGTGGGGACACCGGGGAGCTGTTTTTT; CDR3aa: CASRQGGDTGELFF; abundance: few; v_gene: TRBV6-4; j_gene: TRBJ2-2; d_gene: NA
CDR3nt: TGTGCCAGCAGTGAGGAGGGTAGTGAGCAGTTCTTC; CDR3aa: CASSEEGSEQFF; abundance: once; v_gene: TRBV25-1; j_gene: TRBJ2-1; d_gene: NA
CDR3nt: TGCGCCAGCAGCCAAGAGGTCCGGGGGGGCAGGGATACGCAGTATTTT; CDR3aa: CASSQEVRGGRDTQYF; abundance: NA; v_gene: TRBV4-3; j_gene: TRBJ2-3; d_gene: TRBD2
CDR3nt: TGCAGCGTTACGACAGGGACAGAGACCCAGTACTTC; CDR3aa: CSVTTGTETQYF; abundance: NA; v_gene: TRBV29-1; j_gene: TRBJ2-5; d_gene: TRBD1
CDR3nt: TGTGCCAGCAGTCGGTTCGGTAATCAGCCCCAGCATTTT; CDR3aa: CASSRFGNQPQHF; abundance: NA; v_gene: TRBV28; j_gene: TRBJ1-5; d_gene: NA
CDR3nt: TGTGCCAGCAGCACTCCGGACAGAATCGGGGGCTACACCTTC; CDR3aa: CASSTPDRIGGYTF; abundance: NA; v_gene: TRBV28; j_gene: TRBJ1-2; d_gene: NA
CDR3nt: TGCGCCAGCAGCTTGGCCCGGGAGGGAGGACCCCTCCACTTT; CDR3aa: CASSLAREGGPLHF; abundance: once; v_gene: TRBV5-1; j_gene: TRBJ1-6; d_gene: NA
CDR3nt: TGCGCCAGCAGCTTCTATAGGAACACTGAAGCTTTCTTT; CDR3aa: CASSFYRNTEAFF; abundance: NA; v_gene: TRBV5-1; j_gene: TRBJ1-1; d_gene: NA
CDR3nt: TGTGCCAGCTCACCTCTAGCGGGGGAGACCCAGTACTTC; CDR3aa: CASSPLAGETQYF; abundance: NA; v_gene: TRBV18; j_gene: TRBJ2-5; d_gene: TRBD2